The clone carrying this T cell receptor (beta chain) was detected a few times. Its antigen is unknown. TCRdb reprocessed the 5' RACE reads via MiXCR and lists one record per CDR3 protein. Here the sample spans roughly 220,000 distinct CDR3 sequences, about a sixth being singletons. These data belong to a study of CD8 T cells in ankylosing spondylitis. Study findings and constraints: Seven to nine highly homologous variants made up a TCR beta motif that seemed to typify ankylosing spondylitis blood. There was reportedly significant enrichment of clones that were disease-linked in matched ankylosing spondylitis synovial fluid.

Germline CDR1 LNHNV, CDR2 YYDKDF (reference sequence). The V segment lost 9 bases and the J segment 2 bases; nucleotides outside the gene matches: 3. The CDR3 has 13 residues. The sample comprised blood, either unsorted or a sorted T cell fraction (not recorded which). The V call is TRBV15, the J call TRBJ2-7; 11 bases fit TRBD2. The TCR sequence derives from a male donor with ankylosing spondylitis. Here the CDR3 reads CATSLAGAYEQYF. In DNA, the CDR3 is TGTGCCACTTCACTAGCGGGGGCCTACGAGCAGTACTTC.